This section outlines one T cell receptor beta chain sequence together with its context. Its specificity is unknown. Via MiXCR, TCRdb re-called the RT-PCR reads, giving one row per CDR3 protein. The sample consists of 500,000 to 650,000 distinct CDR3 sequences, under 9% of them appearing once. The data originate from a study of response to subunit inactivated influenza vaccine. The CDR3 is made up of 18 amino acids. Trimming took 0 bases from V and 4 from J; bases not matched to a gene: 10. Study-wide points: T cells newly recruited by each seasonal influenza vaccination are few, the authors suggested.

This rearrangement joins TRBV12-3 or TRBV12-4 to TRBJ1-1; 11 bases line up with TRBD1. The sequencing here drew on PBMCs from blood, taken about 24 months after vaccination. This TCR was recovered from a man in his fifties or sixties who received an inactivated influenza vaccine. CDR3 in amino acids: CASSLARSWTGGPTEAFF. The CDR3 nucleotides are TGTGCCAGCAGTTTAGCGAGATCCTGGACAGGGGGCCCCACTGAAGCTTTCTTT.